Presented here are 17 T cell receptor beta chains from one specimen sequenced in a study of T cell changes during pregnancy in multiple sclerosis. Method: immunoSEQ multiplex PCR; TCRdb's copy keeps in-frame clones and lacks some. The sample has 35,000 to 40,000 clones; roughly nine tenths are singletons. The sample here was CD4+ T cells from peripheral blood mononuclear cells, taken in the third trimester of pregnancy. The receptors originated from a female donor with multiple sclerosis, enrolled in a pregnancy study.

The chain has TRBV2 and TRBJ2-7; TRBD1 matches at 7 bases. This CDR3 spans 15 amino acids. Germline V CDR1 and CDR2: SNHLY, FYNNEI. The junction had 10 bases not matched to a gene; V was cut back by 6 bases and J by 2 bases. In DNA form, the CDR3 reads TGTGCCAGCAGCATCCGTGGGACAGTCGCCTACGAGCAGTACTTC. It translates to CASSIRGTVAYEQYF.

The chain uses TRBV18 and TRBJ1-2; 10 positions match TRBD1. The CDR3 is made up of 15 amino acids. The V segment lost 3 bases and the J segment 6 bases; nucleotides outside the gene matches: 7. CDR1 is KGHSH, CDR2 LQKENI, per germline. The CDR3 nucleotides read TGTGCCAGCTCACCGGGGACAGGGGCGAAGGATGGCTACACCTTC. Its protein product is CASSPGTGAKDGYTF.

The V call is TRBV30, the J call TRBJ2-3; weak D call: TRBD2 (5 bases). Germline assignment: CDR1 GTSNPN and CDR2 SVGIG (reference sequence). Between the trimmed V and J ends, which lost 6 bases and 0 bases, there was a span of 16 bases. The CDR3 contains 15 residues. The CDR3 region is CACRLGLGSTDTQYF. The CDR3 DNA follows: TGTGCCTGTCGGCTCGGACTCGGAAGCACAGATACGCAGTATTTT. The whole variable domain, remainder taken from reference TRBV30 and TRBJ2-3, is SQTIHQWPATLVQPVGSPLSLECTVEGTSNPNLYWYRQAAGRGLQLLFYSVGIGQISSEVPQNLSASRPQDRQFILSSKKLLLSDSGFYLCACRLGLGSTDTQYFGPGTRLTVL.

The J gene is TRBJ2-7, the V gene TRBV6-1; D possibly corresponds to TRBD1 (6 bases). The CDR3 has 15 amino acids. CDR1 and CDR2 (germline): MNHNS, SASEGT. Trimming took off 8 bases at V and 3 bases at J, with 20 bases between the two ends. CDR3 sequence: CASLSTGTDLYEQYF. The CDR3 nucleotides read TGTGCCAGCCTAAGCACAGGGACCGACCTCTACGAGCAGTACTTC.

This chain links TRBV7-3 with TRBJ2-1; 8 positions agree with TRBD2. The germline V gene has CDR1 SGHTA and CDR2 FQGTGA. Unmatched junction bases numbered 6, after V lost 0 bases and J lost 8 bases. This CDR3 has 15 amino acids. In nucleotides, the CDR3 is TGTGCCAGCAGCTTAACGCGGGAGGCCCACGATGAGCAGTTCTTC. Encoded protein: CASSLTREAHDEQFF.

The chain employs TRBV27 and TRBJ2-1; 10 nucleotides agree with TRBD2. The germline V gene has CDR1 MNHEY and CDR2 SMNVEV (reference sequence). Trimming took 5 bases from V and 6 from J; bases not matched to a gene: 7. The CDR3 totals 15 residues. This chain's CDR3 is CASSTLAGIRNEQFF. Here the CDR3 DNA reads TGTGCCAGCAGTACACTAGCGGGAATTCGCAATGAGCAGTTCTTC.

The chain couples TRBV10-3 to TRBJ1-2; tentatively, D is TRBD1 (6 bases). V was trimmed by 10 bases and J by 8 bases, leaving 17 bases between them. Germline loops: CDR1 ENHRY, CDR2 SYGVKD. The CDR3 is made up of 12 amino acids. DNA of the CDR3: TGTGCCACCATTCTTAGGGGGGGCGGCTACACCTTC. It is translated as CATILRGGGYTF.

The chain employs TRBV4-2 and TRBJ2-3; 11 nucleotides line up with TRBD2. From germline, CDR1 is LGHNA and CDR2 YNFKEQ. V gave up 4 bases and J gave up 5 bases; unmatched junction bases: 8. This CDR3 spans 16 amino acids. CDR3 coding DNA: TGTGCCAGCAGCCCCTATTTACTAGCGGGAGAAGATACGCAGTATTTT. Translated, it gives CASSPYLLAGEDTQYF.

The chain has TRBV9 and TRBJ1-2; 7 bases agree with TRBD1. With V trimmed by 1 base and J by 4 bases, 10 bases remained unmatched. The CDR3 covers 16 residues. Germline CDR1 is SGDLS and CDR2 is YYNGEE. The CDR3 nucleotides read TGTGCCAGCAGCGTAAGTTGGACAGGACGGGGCTATGGCTACACCTTC. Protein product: CASSVSWTGRGYGYTF.

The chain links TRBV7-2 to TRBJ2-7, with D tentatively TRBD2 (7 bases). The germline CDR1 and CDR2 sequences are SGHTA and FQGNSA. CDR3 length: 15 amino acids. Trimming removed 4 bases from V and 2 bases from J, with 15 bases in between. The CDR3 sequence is CASSSEGGRAYEQYF. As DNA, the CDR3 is TGTGCCAGCAGCTCCGAGGGGGGGCGCGCCTACGAGCAGTACTTC.

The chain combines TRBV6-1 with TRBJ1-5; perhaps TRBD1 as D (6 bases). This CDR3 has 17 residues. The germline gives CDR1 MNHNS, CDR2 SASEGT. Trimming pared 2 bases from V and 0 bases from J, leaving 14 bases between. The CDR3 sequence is CASSESSGTHSNQPQHF. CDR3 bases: TGTGCCAGCAGTGAATCATCCGGGACACATAGCAATCAGCCCCAGCATTTT.

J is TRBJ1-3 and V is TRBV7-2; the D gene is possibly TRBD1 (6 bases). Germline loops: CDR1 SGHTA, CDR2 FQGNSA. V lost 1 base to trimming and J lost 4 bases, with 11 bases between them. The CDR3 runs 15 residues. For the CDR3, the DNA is TGTGCCAGCAGCTTAGGTGGGGGGGCGGGAAACACCATATATTTT. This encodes CASSLGGGAGNTIYF.

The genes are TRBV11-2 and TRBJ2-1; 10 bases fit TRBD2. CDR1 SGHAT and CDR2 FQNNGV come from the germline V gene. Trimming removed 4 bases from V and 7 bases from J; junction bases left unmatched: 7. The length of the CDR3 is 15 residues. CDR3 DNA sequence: TGTGCCAGCAGCTCCCTAGCGGGAGTGGGGAATGAGCAGTTCTTC. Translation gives CASSSLAGVGNEQFF.

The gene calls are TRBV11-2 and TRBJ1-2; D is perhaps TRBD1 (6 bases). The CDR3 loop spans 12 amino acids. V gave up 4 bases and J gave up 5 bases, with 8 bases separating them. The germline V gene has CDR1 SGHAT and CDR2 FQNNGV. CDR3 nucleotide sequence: TGTGCCAGCAGCTACAGGGTTTATGGCTACACCTTC. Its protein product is CASSYRVYGYTF.

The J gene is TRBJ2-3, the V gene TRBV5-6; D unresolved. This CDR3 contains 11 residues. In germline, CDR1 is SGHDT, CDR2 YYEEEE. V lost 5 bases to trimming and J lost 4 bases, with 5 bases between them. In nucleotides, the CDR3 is TGTGCCAGCAGGTCGGCAGATACGCAGTATTTT. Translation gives CASRSADTQYF. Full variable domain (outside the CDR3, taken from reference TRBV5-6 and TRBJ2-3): DAGVTQSPTHLIKTRGQQVTLRCSPKSGHDTVSWYQQALGQGPQFIFQYYEEEERQRGNFPDRFSGHQFPNYSSELNVNALLLGDSALYLCASRSADTQYFGPGTRLTVL.

CDR3 sequence: CASKRGSGGRSGANVLTF. The CDR3 DNA reads TGTGCCAGCAAGCGGGGGTCAGGGGGACGCTCTGGGGCCAACGTCCTGACTTTC. The V and J genes are TRBV2 and TRBJ2-6; D possibly corresponds to TRBD2 (8 bases). Germline V gene data show CDR1 as SNHLY and CDR2 as FYNNEI. Trimming pared 7 bases from V and 0 bases from J, leaving 19 bases between. The CDR3 is 18 amino acids. The full variable domain, with the rest looked up from reference TRBV2 and TRBJ2-6, is EPEVTQTPSHQVTQMGQEVILRCVPISNHLYFYWYRQILGQKVEFLVSFYNNEISEKSEIFDDQFSVERPDGSNFTLKIRSTKLEDSAMYFCASKRGSGGRSGANVLTFGAGSRLTVL.

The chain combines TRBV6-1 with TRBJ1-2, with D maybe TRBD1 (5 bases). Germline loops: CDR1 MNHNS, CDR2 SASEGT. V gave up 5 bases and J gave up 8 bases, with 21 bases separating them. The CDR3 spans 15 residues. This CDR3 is CASSLSRGGNMGYTF. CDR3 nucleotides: TGTGCCAGCAGTCTATCTCGGGGGGGAAATATGGGCTACACCTTC.